This T cell receptor beta chain was profiled in a study of cytomegalovirus exposure and HLA in healthy donors. Amplification used 60 Vbeta primers and 13 Jbeta primers. TCRdb keeps only in-frame clones here, not all; method: immunoSEQ multiplex PCR. The repertoire consists of under 150,000 clones, with roughly 80% occurring once and the leading ten covering 3% to 3.5%. Germline lookup yields CDR1 SGDLS and CDR2 YYNGEE. This CDR3 is built from 14 residues. This TCR came from a male donor in good health and CMV-seronegative. Sequenced input: PBMCs. The rearrangement joins TRBV9 to TRBJ2-5; weak D call: TRBD2 (5 bases). The J call is doubtful: the DNA matches TRBJ2-7 better. Written as DNA, the CDR3 is TGTGCCAGCAGCGTAGGGGAGTCTAACTACGAGCAGTACTTC. Translation gives CASSVGESNYEQYF.